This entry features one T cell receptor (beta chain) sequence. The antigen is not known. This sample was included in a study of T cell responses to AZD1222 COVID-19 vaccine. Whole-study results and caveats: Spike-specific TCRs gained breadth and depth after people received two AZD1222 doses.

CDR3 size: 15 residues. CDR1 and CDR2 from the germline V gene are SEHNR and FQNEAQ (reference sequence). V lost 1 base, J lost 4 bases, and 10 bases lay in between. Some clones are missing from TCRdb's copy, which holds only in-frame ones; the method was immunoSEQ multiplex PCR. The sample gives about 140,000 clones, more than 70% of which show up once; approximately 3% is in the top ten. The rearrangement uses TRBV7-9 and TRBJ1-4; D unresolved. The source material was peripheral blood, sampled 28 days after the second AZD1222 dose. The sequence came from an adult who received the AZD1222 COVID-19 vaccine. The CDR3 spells CASSLGRANNEKLFF. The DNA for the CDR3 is TGTGCCAGCAGCTTAGGCCGGGCCAATAATGAAAAACTGTTTTTT.